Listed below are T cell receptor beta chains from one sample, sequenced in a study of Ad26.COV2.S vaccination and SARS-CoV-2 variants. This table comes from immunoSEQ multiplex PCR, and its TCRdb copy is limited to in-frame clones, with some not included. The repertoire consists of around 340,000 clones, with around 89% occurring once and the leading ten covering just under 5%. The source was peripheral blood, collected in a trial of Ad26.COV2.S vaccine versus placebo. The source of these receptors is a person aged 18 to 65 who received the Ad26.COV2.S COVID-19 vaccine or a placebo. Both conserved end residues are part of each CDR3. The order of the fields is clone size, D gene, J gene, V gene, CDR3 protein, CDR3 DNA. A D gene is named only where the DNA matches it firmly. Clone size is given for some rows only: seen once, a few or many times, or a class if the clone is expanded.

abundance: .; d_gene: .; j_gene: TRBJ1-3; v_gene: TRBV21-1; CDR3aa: CASSPREFSGNTIYF; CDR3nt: TGTGCCAGCAGCCCACGGGAGTTCTCTGGAAACACCATATATTTT
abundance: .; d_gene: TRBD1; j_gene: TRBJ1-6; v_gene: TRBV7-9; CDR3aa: CASRSHSGGVESPLHF; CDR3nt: TGTGCCAGCAGATCTCATTCAGGGGGCGTAGAATCACCCCTCCACTTT
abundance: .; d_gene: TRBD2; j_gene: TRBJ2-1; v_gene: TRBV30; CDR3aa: CAWSILAGGGIF; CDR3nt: TGTGCCTGGAGTATATTAGCGGGAGGGGGGATCTTC
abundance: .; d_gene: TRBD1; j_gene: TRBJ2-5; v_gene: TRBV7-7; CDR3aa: CASSRGTAYQETQYF; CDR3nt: TGTGCCAGCAGCCGAGGGACAGCGTACCAAGAGACCCAGTACTTC
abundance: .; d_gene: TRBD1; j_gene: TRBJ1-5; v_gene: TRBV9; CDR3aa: CASSERGLQPQHF; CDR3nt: TGTGCCAGCAGCGAGAGGGGGCTTCAGCCCCAGCATTTT
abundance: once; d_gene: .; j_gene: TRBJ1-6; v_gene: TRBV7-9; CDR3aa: CASSLVNSPLHF; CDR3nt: TGTGCCAGCAGCTTAGTGAACTCACCCCTCCACTTT
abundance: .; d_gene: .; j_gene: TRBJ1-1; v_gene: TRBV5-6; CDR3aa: CASSFLVNTEAFF; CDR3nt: TGTGCCAGCAGCTTTCTGGTAAACACTGAAGCTTTCTTT
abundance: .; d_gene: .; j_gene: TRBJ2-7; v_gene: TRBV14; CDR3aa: CASSYDRTEQYF; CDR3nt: TGTGCCAGCAGCTACGACAGGACCGAGCAGTACTTC
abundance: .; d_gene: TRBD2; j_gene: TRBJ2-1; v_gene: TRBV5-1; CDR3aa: CASSLVPVRRSSGEQFF; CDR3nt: TGCGCCAGCAGCTTGGTCCCAGTCAGGAGATCTAGCGGTGAGCAGTTCTTC
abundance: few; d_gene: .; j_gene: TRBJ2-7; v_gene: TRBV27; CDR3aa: CASSLDSYGEQYF; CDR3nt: TGTGCCAGCAGTTTGGACAGCTATGGCGAGCAGTACTTC
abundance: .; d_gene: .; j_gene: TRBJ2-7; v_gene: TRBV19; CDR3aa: CASSINPSYEQYF; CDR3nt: TGTGCCAGTAGTATTAACCCATCCTACGAGCAGTACTTC
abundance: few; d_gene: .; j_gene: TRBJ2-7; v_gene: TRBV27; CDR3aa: CASSPEGPPLKYEQYF; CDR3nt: TGTGCCAGCAGTCCCGAAGGCCCACCCTTGAAATACGAGCAGTACTTC
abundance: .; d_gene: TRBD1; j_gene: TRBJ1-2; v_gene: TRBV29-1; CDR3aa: CSVEGKTGSTYGYTF; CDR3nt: TGCAGCGTTGAAGGAAAGACAGGGTCTACCTATGGCTACACCTTC
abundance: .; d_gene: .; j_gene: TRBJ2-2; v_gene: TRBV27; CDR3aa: CASRVAGNTGELFF; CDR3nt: TGTGCCAGCAGAGTCGCGGGCAACACCGGGGAGCTGTTTTTT
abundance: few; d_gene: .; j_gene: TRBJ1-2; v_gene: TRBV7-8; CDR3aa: CASSLDLTVNYGYTF; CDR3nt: TGTGCCAGCAGCTTAGATTTAACAGTCAACTATGGCTACACCTTC
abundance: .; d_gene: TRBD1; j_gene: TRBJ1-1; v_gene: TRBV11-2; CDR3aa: CASSLGGTGEHTEAFF; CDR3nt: TGTGCCAGCAGCTTAGGGGGGACAGGCGAACACACTGAAGCTTTCTTT
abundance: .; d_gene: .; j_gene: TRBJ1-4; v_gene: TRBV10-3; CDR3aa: CAIRGGTNEKLFF; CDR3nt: TGTGCCATCAGGGGGGGAACTAATGAAAAACTGTTTTTT
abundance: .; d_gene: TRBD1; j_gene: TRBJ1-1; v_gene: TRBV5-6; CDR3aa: CASSGTGASARAFF; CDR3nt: TGTGCCAGCAGCGGGACAGGGGCCTCCGCTCGGGCTTTCTTT
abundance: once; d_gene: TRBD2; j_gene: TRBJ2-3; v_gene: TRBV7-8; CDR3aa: CASSPGWGSGGATDTQYF; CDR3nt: TGTGCCAGCAGCCCGGGATGGGGTAGCGGGGGGGCCACAGATACGCAGTATTTT
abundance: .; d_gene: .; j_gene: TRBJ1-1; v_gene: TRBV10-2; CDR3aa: CASSVRANTEAFF; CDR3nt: TGCGCCAGCAGTGTGAGGGCGAACACTGAAGCTTTCTTT
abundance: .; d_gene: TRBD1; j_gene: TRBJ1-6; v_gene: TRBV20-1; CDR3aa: CSASSRGQGSVPLHF; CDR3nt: TGCAGTGCTAGTTCCCGGGGACAGGGTAGTGTACCCCTCCACTTT
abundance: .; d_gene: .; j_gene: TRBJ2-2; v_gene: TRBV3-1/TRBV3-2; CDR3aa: CTSSPRAGNTGELFF; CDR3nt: TGTACCAGCAGCCCCCGCGCAGGGAACACCGGGGAGCTGTTTTTT
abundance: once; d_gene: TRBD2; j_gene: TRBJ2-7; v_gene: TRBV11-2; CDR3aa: CASSFGASGAGGEQYF; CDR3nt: TGTGCCAGCAGCTTCGGGGCTAGCGGGGCAGGAGGCGAGCAGTACTTC
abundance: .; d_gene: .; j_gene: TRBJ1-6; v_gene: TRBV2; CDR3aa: CASSEQGNVSPLHF; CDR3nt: TGTGCCAGCAGTGAGCAGGGAAACGTATCACCCCTCCACTTT
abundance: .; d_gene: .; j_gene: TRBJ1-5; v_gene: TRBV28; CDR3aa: CASSPQAFWQPQHF; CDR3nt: TGTGCCAGCAGCCCCCAGGCGTTTTGGCAGCCCCAGCATTTT
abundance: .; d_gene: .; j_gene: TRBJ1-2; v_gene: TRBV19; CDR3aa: CASSADSAVYGGYTF; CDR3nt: TGTGCCAGTAGTGCCGACAGTGCGGTATATGGTGGCTACACCTTC
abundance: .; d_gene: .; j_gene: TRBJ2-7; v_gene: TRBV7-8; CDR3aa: CASSLALGFSYEQYF; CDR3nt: TGTGCCAGCAGCTTAGCGTTGGGGTTCTCCTACGAGCAGTACTTC
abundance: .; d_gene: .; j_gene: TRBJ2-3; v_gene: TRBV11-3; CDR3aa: CASSLGREGGRYF; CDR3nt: TGTGCCAGCAGCTTAGGCCGGGAAGGTGGGCGGTATTTT
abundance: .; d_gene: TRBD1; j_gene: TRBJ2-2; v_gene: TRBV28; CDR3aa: CASSLAGGTGELFF; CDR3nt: TGTGCCAGCAGTTTAGCAGGGGGCACCGGGGAGCTGTTTTTT
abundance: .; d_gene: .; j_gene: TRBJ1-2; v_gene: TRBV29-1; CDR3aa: CSVEDHTELYGYTF; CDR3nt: TGCAGCGTTGAAGATCACACAGAGCTATATGGCTACACCTTC
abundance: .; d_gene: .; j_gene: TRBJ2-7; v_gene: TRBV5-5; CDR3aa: CASSPPGGYEQYF; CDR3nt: TGTGCCAGCAGCCCCCCTGGCGGGTACGAGCAGTACTTC
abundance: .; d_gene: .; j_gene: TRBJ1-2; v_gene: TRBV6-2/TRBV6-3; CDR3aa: CASSYTGSGYGYTF; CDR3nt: TGTGCCAGCAGTTACACAGGTAGCGGCTATGGCTACACCTTC
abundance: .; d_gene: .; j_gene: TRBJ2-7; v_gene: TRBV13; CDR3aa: CASSGPTYEQYF; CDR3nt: TGTGCCAGCAGCGGGCCCACCTACGAGCAGTACTTC
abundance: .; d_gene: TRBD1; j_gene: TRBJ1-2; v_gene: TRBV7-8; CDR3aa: CASSTGQAIRTPANNYGYTF; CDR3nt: TGTGCCAGCAGCACCGGACAGGCCATTAGGACCCCGGCGAATAACTATGGCTACACCTTC
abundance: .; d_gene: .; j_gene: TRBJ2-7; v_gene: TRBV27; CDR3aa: CASGVRDLLNEQYF; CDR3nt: TGTGCCAGCGGCGTCCGGGACCTACTGAACGAGCAGTACTTC
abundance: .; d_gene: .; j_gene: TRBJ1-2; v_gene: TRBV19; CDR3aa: CASSIEPDITYGYTF; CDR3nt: TGTGCCAGTAGTATAGAGCCGGACATCACCTATGGCTACACCTTC
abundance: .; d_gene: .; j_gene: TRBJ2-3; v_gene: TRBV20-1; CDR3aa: CSANPATQYF; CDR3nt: TGCAGTGCTAATCCGGCTACGCAGTATTTT
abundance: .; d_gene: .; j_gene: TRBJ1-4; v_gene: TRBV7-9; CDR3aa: CASSFHIGGGRDEKLFF; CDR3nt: TGTGCCAGCAGCTTTCATATCGGCGGCGGTCGGGATGAAAAACTGTTTTTT
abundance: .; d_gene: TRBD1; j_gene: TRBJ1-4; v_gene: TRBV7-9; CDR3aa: CASSLVEGAWTNEKLFF; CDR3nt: TGTGCCAGCAGCTTAGTCGAGGGGGCTTGGACTAATGAAAAACTGTTTTTT
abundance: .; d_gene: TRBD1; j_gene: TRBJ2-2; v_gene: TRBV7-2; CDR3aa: CASSQGARVYGAPKELFF; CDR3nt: TGTGCCAGCTCTCAGGGGGCGCGGGTCTATGGCGCGCCGAAGGAGCTGTTTTTT
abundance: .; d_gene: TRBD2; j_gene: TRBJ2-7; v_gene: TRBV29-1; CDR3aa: CSVGTMSSYEQYF; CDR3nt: TGCAGCGTCGGGACTATGAGCTCCTACGAGCAGTACTTC